This T cell receptor beta chain was sequenced for a study of Ad26.COV2.S vaccination and SARS-CoV-2 variants. In the study overall: The study gave Ad26.COV2.S intramuscularly, once or twice 56 days apart. Study-level findings and limits: The breadth of spike-specific CD8+ and CD4+ T cell responses after vaccination was reportedly substantial.

On this clone itself: Its cognate antigen is unknown.

Stated treatment: 15 to 20 received Ad26.COV2.S at low or high dose, single or two shots; five or six received placebo; per-sample allocation not given. Sample collection was performed on day 63 after the first vaccine or placebo injection. Profiled with immunoSEQ multiplex PCR; TCRdb holds only in-frame clones, not every one. The table records hundreds of thousands of clones, 88% of them present only once. V lost 0 bases to trimming and J lost 7 bases, with 15 bases between them. The germline gives CDR1 SEHNR, CDR2 FQNEAQ (reference sequence). The CDR3 runs to 15 residues. The clonotype originates from a person aged 18-65 years who received the Ad26.COV2.S COVID-19 vaccine or a placebo. The V and J genes are TRBV7-9 and TRBJ2-5; D tentatively reads TRBD1 or TRBD2 (6 bases each). Here the sequenced sample was peripheral blood, taken in a trial of Ad26.COV2.S vaccine versus placebo. The CDR3 loop is CASSLATRGLWTQYF. In DNA, the CDR3 is TGTGCCAGCAGCTTAGCGACACGGGGGCTATGGACCCAGTACTTC.